Sequencing of this T cell receptor beta chain was carried out in a study of blood T cell repertoires in COVID-19. For the study at large: The study drew acute and convalescent COVID-19 samples from the United States, Italy and Spain. PBMCs, B-cell-depleted T cells, or T cells were the source of the cDNA or gDNA that made up the material.

As processed by the authors: Estimation of nucleated cell counts relied on the amplification of reference gene primers. The assay was immunoSEQ multiplex PCR, and TCRdb's table has in-frame clones only and misses some. V, J and clone size derive from that table, while D and trimming were established from the DNA sequence. The repertoire holds roughly 4,000 clones, with roughly 90% as singletons. The CDR3 consists of 15 residues. Trimming cost V 6 bases and J 7 bases; bases outside gene matches: 8. Germline lookup yields CDR1 LGHDT and CDR2 YNNKEL (reference sequence). Sequenced input: peripheral blood. The receptor's source is a woman in her 70s with active COVID-19. The chain carries TRBV3-1 (or the pseudogene TRBV3-2) and TRBJ1-6, with 8 nucleotides matching TRBD1. CDR3 protein: CASSPTGGPNSPLHF. CDR3 DNA: TGTGCCAGCAGTCCAACAGGGGGACCCAATTCACCCCTCCACTTT.